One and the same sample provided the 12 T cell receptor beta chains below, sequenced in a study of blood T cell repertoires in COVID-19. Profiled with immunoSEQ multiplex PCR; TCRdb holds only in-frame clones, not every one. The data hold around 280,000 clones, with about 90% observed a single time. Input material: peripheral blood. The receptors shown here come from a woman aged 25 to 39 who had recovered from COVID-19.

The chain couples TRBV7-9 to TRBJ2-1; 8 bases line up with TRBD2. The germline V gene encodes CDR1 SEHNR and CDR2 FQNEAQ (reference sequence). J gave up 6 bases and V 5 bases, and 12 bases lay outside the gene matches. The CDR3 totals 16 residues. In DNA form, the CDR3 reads TGTGCCAGCAGCCACCCACAAAGCGGGAGAATCAATGAGCAGTTCTTC. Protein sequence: CASSHPQSGRINEQFF.

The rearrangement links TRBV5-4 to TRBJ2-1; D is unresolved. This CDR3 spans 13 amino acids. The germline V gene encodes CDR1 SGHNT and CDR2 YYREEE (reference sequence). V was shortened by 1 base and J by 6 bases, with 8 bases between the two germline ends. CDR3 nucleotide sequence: TGTGCCAGCAGCTTGACAGCCTCCAATGAGCAGTTCTTC. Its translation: CASSLTASNEQFF.

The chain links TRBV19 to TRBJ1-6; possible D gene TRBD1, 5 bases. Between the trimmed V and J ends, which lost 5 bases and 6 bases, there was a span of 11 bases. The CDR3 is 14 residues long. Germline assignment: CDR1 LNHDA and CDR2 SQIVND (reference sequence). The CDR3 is CASSLGGGNSPLHF. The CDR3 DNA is TGTGCCAGTAGTCTGGGCGGGGGTAATTCACCCCTCCACTTT.

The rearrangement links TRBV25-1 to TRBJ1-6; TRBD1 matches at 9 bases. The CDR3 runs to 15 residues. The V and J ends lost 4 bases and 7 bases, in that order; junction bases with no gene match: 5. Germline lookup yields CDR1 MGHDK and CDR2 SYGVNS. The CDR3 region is CASSVSGTGNSPLHF. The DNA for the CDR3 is TGTGCCAGCAGTGTCTCCGGGACAGGGAATTCACCCCTCCACTTT.

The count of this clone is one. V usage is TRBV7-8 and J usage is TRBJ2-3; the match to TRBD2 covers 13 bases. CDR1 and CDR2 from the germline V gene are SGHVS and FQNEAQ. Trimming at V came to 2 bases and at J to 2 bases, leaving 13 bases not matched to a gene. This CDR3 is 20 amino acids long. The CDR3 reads CASSLTQGLAGVWATDTQYF. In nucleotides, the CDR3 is TGTGCCAGCAGCTTAACGCAAGGACTAGCGGGAGTTTGGGCCACAGATACGCAGTATTTT.

The CDR3 region is CASSQSVNYGYTF. The CDR3 DNA is TGCGCCAGCAGCCAATCTGTTAACTATGGCTACACCTTC. The V call is TRBV4-1, the J call TRBJ1-2; no clear D gene. With 2 bases removed from V and 1 base from J, the gap between germline ends came to 5 bases. The CDR3 covers 13 residues. Germline values: CDR1 MGHRA, CDR2 YSYEKL.

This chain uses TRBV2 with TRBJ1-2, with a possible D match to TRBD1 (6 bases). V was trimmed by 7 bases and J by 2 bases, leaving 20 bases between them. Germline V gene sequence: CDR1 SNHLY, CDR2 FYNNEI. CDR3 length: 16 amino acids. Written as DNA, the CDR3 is TGTGCCAGCACTAAACCAGGGACATCTTCGAACTATGGCTACACCTTC. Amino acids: CASTKPGTSSNYGYTF.

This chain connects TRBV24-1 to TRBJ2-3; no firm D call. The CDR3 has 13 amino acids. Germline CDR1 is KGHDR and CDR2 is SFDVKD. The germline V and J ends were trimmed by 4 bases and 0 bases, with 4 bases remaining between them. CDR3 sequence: CATSEHSTDTQYF. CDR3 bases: TGTGCCACCAGTGAACACAGCACAGATACGCAGTATTTT.

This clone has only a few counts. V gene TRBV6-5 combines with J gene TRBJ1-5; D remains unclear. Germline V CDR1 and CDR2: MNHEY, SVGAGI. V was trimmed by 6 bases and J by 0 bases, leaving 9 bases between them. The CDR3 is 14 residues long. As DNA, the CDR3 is TGTGCCAGCAGGGAGGCAGCTAGCAATCAGCCCCAGCATTTT. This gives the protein CASREAASNQPQHF.

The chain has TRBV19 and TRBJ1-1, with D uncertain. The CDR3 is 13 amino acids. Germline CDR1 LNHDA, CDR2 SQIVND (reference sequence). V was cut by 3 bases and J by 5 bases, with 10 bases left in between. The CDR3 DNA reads TGTGCCAGTAGTATTGGTCCTCGGACTGAAGCTTTCTTT. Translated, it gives CASSIGPRTEAFF.

Written as DNA, the CDR3 is TGTGCCAGTAGTATATCCGGGCAGGGTGAAAAACTGTTTTTT. It is translated as CASSISGQGEKLFF. V and J are TRBV19 and TRBJ1-4, with D perhaps matching TRBD1 (5 bases). The CDR3 is made up of 14 amino acids. Trimming took off 2 bases at V and 7 bases at J, with 11 bases between the two ends. Germline V gene sequence: CDR1 LNHDA, CDR2 SQIVND (reference sequence). Full variable domain (outside the CDR3, taken from reference TRBV19 and TRBJ1-4): DGGITQSPKYLFRKEGQNVTLSCEQNLNHDAMYWYRQDPGQGLRLIYYSQIVNDFQKGDIAEGYSVSREKKESFPLTVTSAQKNPTAFYLCASSISGQGEKLFFGSGTQLSVL.

The CDR3 DNA sequence: TGTGCCACCAGCAGTCCCGGGACAGGGCACTACGAGCAGTACTTC. Residues: CATSSPGTGHYEQYF. V usage is TRBV15 and J usage is TRBJ2-7; the match to TRBD1 covers 9 bases. Germline lookup yields CDR1 LNHNV and CDR2 YYDKDF (reference sequence). CDR3 length: 15 residues. After removal of 3 bases from V and 3 bases from J, the junction contained 6 bases not matched to a gene.